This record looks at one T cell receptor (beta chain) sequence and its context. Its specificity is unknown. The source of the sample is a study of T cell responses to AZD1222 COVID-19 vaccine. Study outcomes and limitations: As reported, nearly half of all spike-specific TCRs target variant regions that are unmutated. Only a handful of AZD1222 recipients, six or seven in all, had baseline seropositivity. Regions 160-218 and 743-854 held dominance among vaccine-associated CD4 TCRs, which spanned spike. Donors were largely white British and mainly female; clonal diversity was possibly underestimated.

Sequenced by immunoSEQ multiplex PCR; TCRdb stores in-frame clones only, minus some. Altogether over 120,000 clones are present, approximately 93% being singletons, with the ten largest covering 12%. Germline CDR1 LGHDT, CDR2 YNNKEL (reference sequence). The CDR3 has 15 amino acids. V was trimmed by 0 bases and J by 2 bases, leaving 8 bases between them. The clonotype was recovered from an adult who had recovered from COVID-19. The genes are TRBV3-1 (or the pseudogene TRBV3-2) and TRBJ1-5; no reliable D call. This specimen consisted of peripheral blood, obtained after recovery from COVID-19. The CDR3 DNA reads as TGTGCCAGCAGCCAAGAATCGATGGGCAATCAGCCCCAGCATTTT. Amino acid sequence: CASSQESMGNQPQHF.